This TCR beta chain was recovered during a study of blood T cell repertoires in COVID-19. On the study more broadly: Both acute and convalescent COVID-19 samples were obtained from the United States, Italy and Spain.

Germline V gene sequence: CDR1 MNHEY, CDR2 SVGAGI. This CDR3 is 14 amino acids long. V lost 2 bases to trimming and J lost 8 bases, with 10 bases between them. Assay used: immunoSEQ multiplex PCR; TCRdb lists only in-frame clones, some missing. The repertoire holds about 14,000 clones, with 85% to 90% as singletons. This clonotype was obtained from a man aged 50 or older with active COVID-19. Sequencing was performed on peripheral blood. V and J are TRBV6-5 and TRBJ1-6; D unclear. Here the CDR3 DNA reads TGTGCCAGCAGTTACCGGGAACTGGATTCACCCCTCCACTTT. Its protein is CASSYRELDSPLHF.